This TCR beta chain was sequenced in a study of T cell responses to AZD1222 COVID-19 vaccine. The study's findings and limits: All repertoire sampling was performed exclusively after the peak T cell response. Unmutated variant regions reportedly attract nearly half of all spike-specific TCRs. AZD1222 recipients seropositive at baseline numbered only six or seven. Once two AZD1222 doses were given, Spike-specific TCR breadth and depth went up.

Clones were sequenced by immunoSEQ multiplex PCR, and TCRdb holds only the in-frame ones, with some missing. The data show roughly 200,000 clones, with about 93% seen just once and under 1.1% held by the top ten. Concerning this clone itself: The antigen is undetermined.

Source: peripheral blood, taken 28 days after the second dose of the MenACWY control vaccine. The source of this sequence is an adult who received the MenACWY meningococcal vaccine as a control.

CDR3 amino acids: CATSSRAGSYNSPLHF. The DNA for the CDR3 is TGTGCCACCAGCAGCAGGGCGGGCTCCTATAATTCACCCCTCCACTTT. This rearrangement joins TRBV15 to TRBJ1-6; perhaps TRBD1 as D (5 bases). V lost 3 bases, J lost 0 bases, and 9 bases lay in between. CDR1 is LNHNV and CDR2 is YYDKDF in the germline V gene (reference sequence). The CDR3 contains 16 residues.